The rows below give T cell receptor beta chains drawn from one sample of a study of PD-1 blockade in classical Hodgkin lymphoma. The data were produced by immunoSEQ multiplex PCR, yet TCRdb's version contains in-frame clones alone and is incomplete. The table includes 40,000 to 65,000 clones, approximately 84% detected once. Sample: peripheral blood mononuclear cells (PBMCs), taken at baseline. These receptors all stem from a human donor with classical Hodgkin lymphoma. CDR3s leave out the opening cysteine and the closing phenylalanine or tryptophan. A clone size is listed for some rows: how often the clone was seen (once, few, many), or a class if it is expanded.

J gene,V gene,clone size,CDR3 protein
TRBJ2-1,TRBV15,medium-sized,ATSPYEGGDEQF
TRBJ2-5,TRBV5-1,.,ASSLDASQETQY
TRBJ2-3,TRBV21-1,.,ASSKDTSGRRTDTQY
TRBJ2-1,TRBV10-3,.,ATLPFVSGRGGEQF
TRBJ2-1,TRBV30,.,AWSPRAWDYNEQF
TRBJ2-3,TRBV7-9,.,ASSGAGFTDTQY
TRBJ1-1,TRBV6-5,.,ASRQARATEAF
TRBJ1-1,TRBV7-2,.,ASSPHGGANTEAF
TRBJ2-7,TRBV10-3,.,AISETYPGGLEQY
TRBJ2-1,TRBV11-2,.,ASSPLGRNNEQF
TRBJ2-1,TRBV6-5,.,ASSYSGSKNEQF
TRBJ1-5,TRBV28,few,ASRGSDQPQH
TRBJ2-4,TRBV30,.,AWNLLAVAKNIQY
TRBJ2-1,TRBV4-3,.,ASSQDAANLNEQF
TRBJ2-7,TRBV7-2,few,ASSSNRKTYEQY
TRBJ2-2,TRBV5-1,.,ASSLKILTGELF
TRBJ2-3,TRBV7-2,few,ASSLAGAGADTQY
TRBJ1-1,TRBV11-2,.,ASSSWGRPEAF
TRBJ1-1,TRBV7-2,.,ASSLGWGNTEAF
TRBJ2-3,TRBV4-1,.,ASSRSGSTDTQY
TRBJ1-1,TRBV29-1,.,SSWGQGRANTEAF